Listed below are T cell receptor beta chains from one sample, sequenced in a study of blood T cells in healthy people across ages. TCRdb independently ran MiXCR on the 5' RACE reads; one entry per CDR3 protein. This sample has about 1.8 million distinct CDR3 sequences, with approximately 50% found just once. Material: blood. These receptors were collected from a woman in her thirties or forties in good health. Each CDR3 is given with its conserved first and last residue. The D gene is left open where the match is weak. The size field is filled for only some rows; it gives once, few, many or a size class.

>TRBV4-2|TRBD1|TRBJ1-2|NA
CASSSNRGQGYGYTF
TGTGCCAGCAGCTCCAACAGGGGGCAGGGCTATGGCTACACCTTC
>TRBV4-2|TRBD2|TRBJ2-5|NA
CASSQEKRGVRETQYF
TGTGCCAGCAGCCAAGAAAAGCGGGGGGTTAGAGAGACCCAGTACTTC
>TRBV28|NA|TRBJ1-6|NA
CASRQRQLYNSPLHF
TGTGCCAGCAGACAACGACAGCTCTATAATTCGCCCCTCCACTTT
>TRBV6-2/TRBV6-3|NA|TRBJ1-1|NA
CASCPGRFQEEGTEAFF
TGTGCCAGCTGCCCCGGGCGCTTCCAGGAAGAGGGTACTGAAGCTTTCTTT
>TRBV4-3|NA|TRBJ2-7|few
CASSQAQQGPYEQYF
TGCGCCAGCAGCCAAGCACAGCAGGGCCCCTACGAGCAGTACTTC
>TRBV7-2|TRBD2|TRBJ2-1|NA
CASSFAREGYNEQFF
TGTGCCAGCAGCTTTGCCAGGGAGGGCTACAATGAGCAGTTCTTC
>TRBV3-1|NA|TRBJ2-7|NA
CASSTPAFEQYF
TGTGCCAGCAGCACACCCGCTTTCGAGCAGTACTTC
>TRBV20-1|TRBD1|TRBJ1-2|NA
CSANTGVGYTF
TGCAGTGCTAATACAGGGGTTGGCTACACCTTC
>TRBV12-3/TRBV12-4|NA|TRBJ1-4|NA
CASSLILGATNEKLFF
TGTGCCAGCAGTTTAATTCTAGGGGCAACTAATGAAAAACTGTTTTTT
>TRBV5-1|NA|TRBJ1-2|NA
CASSLGARVWGGYTF
TGCGCCAGCAGCTTGGGTGCGAGAGTCTGGGGCGGCTACACCTTC
>TRBV10-3|TRBD1|TRBJ2-5|NA
CAISDHGGTGQETQYF
TGTGCCATCAGTGACCACGGAGGGACAGGTCAAGAGACCCAGTACTTC
>TRBV7-7|TRBD1|TRBJ2-3|NA
CASSSLRGTGSTDTQYF
TGTGCTAGCAGCTCCCTTCGCGGGACAGGTAGCACAGATACGCAGTATTTT
>TRBV12-3/TRBV12-4|NA|TRBJ1-5|many
CASSRTASNQPQHF
TGTGCCAGCAGCCGGACAGCAAGCAATCAGCCCCAGCATTTT
>TRBV7-2|TRBD2|TRBJ2-1|NA
CASTTGGEQFF
TGTGCCAGTACTACGGGGGGGGAGCAGTTCTTC
>TRBV19|TRBD2|TRBJ2-3|NA
CASSIVGTRTSTDTQYF
TGTGCCAGTAGTATAGTAGGGACTAGAACTAGCACAGATACGCAGTATTTT
>TRBV11-2|NA|TRBJ2-3|NA
CASSLDLSAHGDTQYF
TGTGCCAGCAGCTTAGATCTGTCAGCGCATGGAGATACGCAGTATTTT
>TRBV11-2|NA|TRBJ1-4|NA
CASSSQGEGRREKLFF
TGTGCCAGCAGCTCCCAGGGAGAAGGGAGGAGAGAAAAACTGTTTTTT
>TRBV5-1|TRBD1|TRBJ1-2|NA
CASSFPGSGTGKGYTF
TGCGCCAGCAGCTTCCCTGGGAGCGGGACAGGAAAGGGCTACACCTTC